The 26 T cell receptor beta chains in this list originate from one sample, sequenced in a study of T cell responses to AZD1222 COVID-19 vaccine. TCRdb's copy holds only in-frame clones and misses some; the assay was immunoSEQ multiplex PCR. The repertoire includes roughly 100,000 clones, around nine tenths of them detected once, and around 19% sits in the top ten. The sample was peripheral blood, taken on day 0 of AZD1222 vaccination. Source of these receptors: an adult in good health.

The gene calls are TRBV5-1 and TRBJ2-5; D not certain. Germline V gives CDR1 SGHRS, CDR2 YFSETQ. The CDR3 length is 15 residues. Deletions cut 0 bases from V and 3 bases from J, with 12 bases between. The CDR3 DNA is TGCGCCAGCAGCTTGGACGTCGGACGCGAAGAGACCCAGTACTTC. It specifies CASSLDVGREETQYF. Complete variable domain (other parts from reference TRBV5-1 and TRBJ2-5): KAGVTQTPRYLIKTRGQQVTLSCSPISGHRSVSWYQQTPGQGLQFLFEYFSETQRNKGNFPGRFSGRQFSNSRSEMNVSTLELGDSALYLCASSLDVGREETQYFGPGTRLLVL.

The V and J genes are TRBV18 and TRBJ2-5, with D maybe TRBD1 (5 bases). Germline V lookup: CDR1 KGHSH, CDR2 LQKENI. The CDR3 is 15 residues long. Deletions cut 3 bases from V and 2 bases from J, with 13 bases between. CDR3 region: CASSPEAGIQETQYF. CDR3 bases: TGTGCCAGCTCACCCGAAGCAGGGATTCAAGAGACCCAGTACTTC.

The chain joins TRBV14 to TRBJ1-2; D unclear. The CDR3 sequence is 15 residues long. The germline V and J ends were trimmed by 0 bases and 2 bases, with 10 bases remaining between them. Germline V lookup: CDR1 SGHDN, CDR2 FVKESK. CDR3 sequence (DNA): TGTGCCAGCAGCCAAGATCCCAGATTGAACTATGGCTACACCTTC. Protein sequence: CASSQDPRLNYGYTF.

The chain combines TRBV9 with TRBJ1-6; D is unresolved. The CDR3 spans 16 residues. CDR1 is SGDLS, CDR2 YYNGEE, per germline. Trimming removed 3 bases at V and 2 bases at J, with 12 bases between. CDR3 coding DNA: TGTGCCAGCAGCGAAATGGATATAGCCTATAATTCACCCCTCCACTTT. Translating gives CASSEMDIAYNSPLHF.

The rearrangement links TRBV5-4 to TRBJ2-3, with D uncertain. Trimming shortened V by 0 bases and J by 4 bases, and 3 bases separated the two germline ends. CDR3 length: 12 residues. Germline V gene sequence: CDR1 SGHNT, CDR2 YYREEE (reference sequence). The CDR3 is CASSLVADTQYF. CDR3 in DNA: TGTGCCAGCAGCTTGGTGGCAGATACGCAGTATTTT. The whole variable domain, filled in from reference TRBV5-4 and TRBJ2-3, reads ETGVTQSPTHLIKTRGQQVTLRCSSQSGHNTVSWYQQALGQGPQFIFQYYREEENGRGNFPPRFSGLQFPNYSSELNVNALELDDSALYLCASSLVADTQYFGPGTRLTVL.

This chain connects TRBV5-1 to TRBJ1-4; tentative D call: TRBD1 (6 bases). The V and J ends lost 2 bases and 9 bases respectively, with 11 bases between them. The CDR3 length is 13 residues. Germline values: CDR1 SGHRS, CDR2 YFSETQ. In nucleotides, the CDR3 is TGCGCCAGCAGCTTTGAGGGGGAGAAAAAACTGTTTTTT. Its translation: CASSFEGEKKLFF. The full variable domain, rest sourced from reference TRBV5-1 and TRBJ1-4, is KAGVTQTPRYLIKTRGQQVTLSCSPISGHRSVSWYQQTPGQGLQFLFEYFSETQRNKGNFPGRFSGRQFSNSRSEMNVSTLELGDSALYLCASSFEGEKKLFFGSGTQLSVL.

The chain has TRBV6-2 or TRBV6-3 and TRBJ2-1; D unclear. With 6 bases removed from V and 7 bases from J, the gap between germline ends came to 22 bases. Germline CDR1 and CDR2: MNHEY and SVGEGT. This CDR3 has 16 residues. As DNA, the CDR3 is TGTGCCAGCAGCCAGAACAGATTTGGGTTTCGGAATGAGCAGTTCTTC. It specifies CASSQNRFGFRNEQFF.

This CDR3 reads CAISERLDNEQFF. DNA for the CDR3: TGTGCCATCAGTGAGCGACTCGACAATGAGCAGTTCTTC. V gene TRBV10-3 combines with J gene TRBJ2-1; D is undetermined. The V end was cut by 2 bases, the J end by 5 bases, with 7 bases between. The CDR3 spans 13 residues. CDR1 is ENHRY, CDR2 SYGVKD, per germline.

The genes are TRBV18 and TRBJ2-7, with 8 bases fitting TRBD1. Germline CDR1 KGHSH, CDR2 LQKENI. The CDR3 is made up of 14 amino acids. V lost 6 bases, J lost 2 bases, and 6 bases stayed unmatched. The CDR3 DNA sequence: TGTGCCAGCTCCCAGGGGGCACAGACCTACGAGCAGTACTTC. It is translated as CASSQGAQTYEQYF.

This clone was seen only a few times. The genes are TRBV12-5 and TRBJ1-6; tentative D call: TRBD1 (5 bases). V dropped 1 base and J dropped 0 bases, with 10 bases sitting between them. There are 17 residues in the CDR3. Germline V CDR1 and CDR2: LGHNT, FRNRAP. The CDR3 DNA sequence: TGTGCTAGTGGTTTGGGCGAGGGGAGCTCCTATAATTCACCCCTCCACTTT. It codes for CASGLGEGSSYNSPLHF.

With regard to this clone: The CDR3 does not close with the conserved phenylalanine or tryptophan, likely indicating a read error. The chain employs TRBV6-5 and TRBJ1-6; 7 nucleotides match TRBD1. V shed 2 bases, J shed 7 bases, and the junction held 5 bases outside the gene matches. There are 15 residues in the CDR3. In germline, CDR1 is MNHEY, CDR2 SVGAGI. DNA for the CDR3: TGTGCCAGCAGTTACGCAGGGGGGTCCAATTCACCCCTCCACCTT. Protein: CASSYAGGSNSPLHL.

This clone was seen more than once but under ten times. The gene calls are TRBV7-8 and TRBJ1-2; 7 nucleotides match TRBD1. Germline assignment: CDR1 SGHVS and CDR2 FQNEAQ. V was pared by 5 bases and J by 0 bases, with 15 bases of the junction left unmatched. The CDR3 contains 18 residues. CDR3 nucleotides: TGTGCCAGCAGCGCATTACGGGTGGTGACAGGGACTAACTATGGCTACACCTTC. Its protein product is CASSALRVVTGTNYGYTF.

This chain joins TRBV3-1 (or the pseudogene TRBV3-2) and TRBJ2-7; possible D gene TRBD1, 6 bases. Germline V gene sequence: CDR1 LGHDT, CDR2 YNNKEL (reference sequence). The CDR3 sequence is 14 residues long. V gave up 4 bases and J gave up 2 bases, with 12 bases separating them. CDR3 amino acids: CASSPHRDTYEQYF. CDR3 in DNA: TGTGCCAGCAGCCCCCACCGGGACACCTACGAGCAGTACTTC.

CDR3 nucleotides: TGTGCCACTGGAGCTGCGACAGGGGATAACTATGGCTACACCTTC. This sequence encodes CATGAATGDNYGYTF. The chain links TRBV6-5 to TRBJ1-2, with 8 bases matching TRBD1. The CDR3 length is 15 residues. Germline-derived CDR1 and CDR2 are MNHEY and SVGAGI. V dropped 10 bases and J dropped 1; count of bases not matched to a gene: 11.

V gene TRBV11-2 combines with J gene TRBJ2-5; TRBD1 matches at 9 bases. The ends lost 5 bases at V and 5 bases at J; junction bases unmatched: 12. Germline loops: CDR1 SGHAT, CDR2 FQNNGV. The CDR3 length is 16 residues. CDR3 sequence reads: CASSPYGFGQGETQYF. CDR3 DNA sequence: TGTGCCAGCAGCCCCTACGGATTTGGACAGGGGGAGACCCAGTACTTC. Full variable domain (remainder filled in from reference TRBV11-2 and TRBJ2-5): EAGVAQSPRYKIIEKRQSVAFWCNPISGHATLYWYQQILGQGPKLLIQFQNNGVVDDSQLPKDRFSAERLKGVDSTLKIQPAKLEDSAVYLCASSPYGFGQGETQYFGPGTRLLVL.

This sequence joins TRBV14 and TRBJ2-2; a possible D gene is TRBD1 (5 bases). CDR1 is SGHDN, CDR2 FVKESK, per germline. This CDR3 spans 15 amino acids. With 4 bases removed from V and 6 bases from J, the gap between germline ends came to 15 bases. For the CDR3, the DNA is TGTGCCAGCAGCCTCGACAGATATCAGGCCGGGGAGCTGTTTTTT. This codes for CASSLDRYQAGELFF.

The chain has TRBV10-3 and TRBJ2-3, with D perhaps matching TRBD1 or TRBD2 (5 bases each). V was cut by 2 bases and J by 2 bases, with 11 bases left in between. Per the germline V gene, CDR1 is ENHRY and CDR2 is SYGVKD. This CDR3 has 15 residues. CDR3 protein: CAISEGVGDTDTQYF. As DNA, the CDR3 is TGTGCCATCAGTGAGGGAGTGGGGGACACAGATACGCAGTATTTT.

The chain employs TRBV25-1 and TRBJ2-1, with D unresolved. Germline CDR1 MGHDK, CDR2 SYGVNS. CDR3 length: 12 residues. The V gene lost 8 bases and the J gene lost 3 bases, with 8 bases spanning the gap. In DNA, the CDR3 is TGTGCCAGCTTTTCGGACTACAATGAGCAGTTCTTC. Encoded protein: CASFSDYNEQFF.

The chain couples TRBV7-9 to TRBJ2-1, with D possibly being TRBD1 (6 bases). The V end lost 6 bases, the J end lost 14 bases, and 17 bases lay between the germline ends. The germline CDR1 and CDR2 sequences are SEHNR and FQNEAQ (reference sequence). This CDR3 is 12 amino acids long. The CDR3 loop reads CASRKTGYDKFF. Written as DNA, the CDR3 is TGTGCCAGCAGGAAAACAGGGTATGATAAGTTCTTC.

The chain uses TRBV18 and TRBJ1-1, with 7 bases matching TRBD1. CDR1 and CDR2 (germline): KGHSH, LQKENI. V lost 1 base to trimming and J lost 5 bases; unmatched junction nucleotides: 4. This CDR3 is built from 14 residues. The CDR3 sequence is CASSPQQGRTEAFF. CDR3 DNA: TGTGCCAGCTCACCACAACAGGGGCGAACTGAAGCTTTCTTT.

This rearrangement joins TRBV13 to TRBJ1-3; weak D call: TRBD1 (5 bases). This CDR3 comprises 18 residues. The V and J ends lost 6 bases and 2 bases respectively, with 23 bases between them. Germline CDR1 is PRHDT and CDR2 is FYEKMQ (reference sequence). The CDR3 DNA follows: TGTGCCAGCAGACGAGACGGATTGATGGGGGAGCCTGGAAACACCATATATTTT. It encodes CASRRDGLMGEPGNTIYF. Full variable domain (rest looked up from reference TRBV13 and TRBJ1-3): AAGVIQSPRHLIKEKRETATLKCYPIPRHDTVYWYQQGPGQDPQFLISFYEKMQSDKGSIPDRFSAQQFSDYHSELNMSSLELGDSALYFCASRRDGLMGEPGNTIYFGEGSWLTVV.

J is TRBJ2-1 and V is TRBV3-1 (or the pseudogene TRBV3-2); D gene ambiguous. Germline assignment: CDR1 LGHDT and CDR2 YNNKEL (reference sequence). The CDR3 length is 12 residues. Trimming removed 7 bases at V and 5 bases at J, with 9 bases between. In nucleotides, the CDR3 is TGTGCCAGCACTCCGAACCACAATGAGCAGTTCTTC. Protein sequence: CASTPNHNEQFF.

The chain joins TRBV6-5 to TRBJ1-2; D perhaps matches TRBD1 (6 bases). Germline V gene sequence: CDR1 MNHEY, CDR2 SVGAGI. The CDR3 has 14 amino acids. V was pared by 4 bases and J by 2 bases, with 11 bases between. The CDR3 bases are TGTGCCAGCAGTTCCCTGGGGGGCAACTATGGCTACACCTTC. Amino acid sequence: CASSSLGGNYGYTF.

This sequence joins TRBV29-1 and TRBJ1-1; 9 bases are shared with TRBD1. Germline-derived CDR1 and CDR2 are SQVTM and ANQGSEA. There are 14 residues in the CDR3. V gave up 0 bases and J gave up 4 bases; unmatched junction bases: 3. DNA of the CDR3: TGCAGCGTTGAAGAGGGGACAGGGAGCACTGAAGCTTTCTTT. It specifies CSVEEGTGSTEAFF.

For the CDR3, the DNA is TGTGCCAGCAGTTACGGTAGTGGGTTCTCTGGAAACACCATATATTTT. It codes for CASSYGSGFSGNTIYF. The chain combines TRBV6-6 with TRBJ1-3; D remains unclear. The V end was cut by 2 bases, the J end by 0 bases, with 11 bases between. In germline, CDR1 is MNHNY, CDR2 SVGAGI (reference sequence). The CDR3 runs to 16 residues.

This rearrangement joins TRBV9 to TRBJ2-3, with unresolved D. Germline CDR1 reads SGDLS; CDR2 reads YYNGEE. V lost 4 bases and J lost 2, with 8 bases in between. The CDR3 sequence is 13 residues long. CDR3 protein: CASSLQSTDTQYF. The CDR3 DNA sequence: TGTGCCAGCAGCCTCCAGTCCACAGATACGCAGTATTTT.